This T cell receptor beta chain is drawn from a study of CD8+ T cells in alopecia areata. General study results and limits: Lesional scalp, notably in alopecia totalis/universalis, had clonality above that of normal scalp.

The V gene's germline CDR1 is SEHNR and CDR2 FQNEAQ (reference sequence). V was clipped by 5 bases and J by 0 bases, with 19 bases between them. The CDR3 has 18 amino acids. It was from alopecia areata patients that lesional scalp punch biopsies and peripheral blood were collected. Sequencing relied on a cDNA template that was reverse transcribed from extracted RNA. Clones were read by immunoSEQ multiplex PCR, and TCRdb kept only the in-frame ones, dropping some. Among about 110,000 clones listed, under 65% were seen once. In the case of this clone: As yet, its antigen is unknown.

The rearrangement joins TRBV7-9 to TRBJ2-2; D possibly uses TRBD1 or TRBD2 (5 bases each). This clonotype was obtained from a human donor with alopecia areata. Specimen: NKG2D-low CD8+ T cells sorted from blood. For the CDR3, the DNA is TGTGCCAGCAGCCCCCTAAACCCACGGGGACCGAACACCGGGGAGCTGTTTTTT. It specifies CASSPLNPRGPNTGELFF. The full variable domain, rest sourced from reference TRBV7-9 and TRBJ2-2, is DTGVSQNPRHKITKRGQNVTFRCDPISEHNRLYWYRQTLGQGPEFLTYFQNEAQLEKSRLLSDRFSAERPKGSFSTLEIQRTEQGDSAMYLCASSPLNPRGPNTGELFFGEGSRLTVL.